One sample yielded the 4 T cell receptor beta chains listed below, sequenced in a study of blood T cell repertoires in COVID-19. Some clones are missing from TCRdb's copy, which holds only in-frame ones; the method was immunoSEQ multiplex PCR. The table includes about half a million clones, 80% to 90% detected once. The sample taken for sequencing was peripheral blood. These receptors came from a human donor in a cohort sampled during active COVID-19.

V is TRBV19 and J is TRBJ1-6, with TRBD1 matching over 8 bases. The CDR3 covers 14 residues. After removal of 6 bases from V and 7 bases from J, the junction contained 5 bases not matched to a gene. Germline V gene sequence: CDR1 LNHDA, CDR2 SQIVND (reference sequence). CDR3 sequence reads: CASSRQGKNSPLHF. In DNA, the CDR3 is TGTGCCAGTAGCCGACAGGGGAAAAATTCACCCCTCCACTTT. The variable domain in full, completed from reference TRBV19 and TRBJ1-6, reads DGGITQSPKYLFRKEGQNVTLSCEQNLNHDAMYWYRQDPGQGLRLIYYSQIVNDFQKGDIAEGYSVSREKKESFPLTVTSAQKNPTAFYLCASSRQGKNSPLHFGNGTRLTVT.

The V call is TRBV6-6, the J call TRBJ2-5, with D unclear. Germline assignment: CDR1 MNHNY and CDR2 SVGAGI (reference sequence). The length of the CDR3 is 12 residues. The V end was cut by 8 bases, the J end by 2 bases, with 9 bases between. DNA of the CDR3: TGTGCCAGCCGGAGAGATCAAGAGACCCAGTACTTC. Translation: CASRRDQETQYF.

V and J are TRBV6-5 and TRBJ2-2, with 7 bases aligning to TRBD1. After removal of 5 bases from V and 1 base from J, the junction contained 4 bases not matched to a gene. The V gene's germline CDR1 is MNHEY and CDR2 SVGAGI. The CDR3 loop spans 15 amino acids. The CDR3 is CASSPRTGNTGELFF. In DNA form, the CDR3 reads TGTGCCAGCAGTCCGCGGACAGGGAACACCGGGGAGCTGTTTTTT.

The gene calls are TRBV14 and TRBJ2-5; D might be TRBD1 (5 bases). The CDR3 runs 15 residues. Trimming stripped 0 bases from V and 6 bases from J, with 14 bases between. Germline CDR1 is SGHDN and CDR2 is FVKESK. For the CDR3, the DNA is TGTGCCAGCAGCCAAGAGAGTAAGGGGCGAAAGACCCAGTACTTC. Translating it yields CASSQESKGRKTQYF.